Presented here are 15 T cell receptor beta chains from one specimen sequenced in a study of T-cell reconstitution after alpha-beta-depleted transplantation in children. Unique molecular identifiers were used to barcode this TCRbeta library. Each CDR3 protein gets one entry after TCRdb re-called the PCR reads with MiXCR. The table includes nearly 250,000 distinct CDR3 sequences, 8.2% detected once. The material sequenced was PBMCs, mostly from graft donor cells, taken 180 days after TCRalphabeta/CD19-depleted stem cell transplant. The receptors were gathered from a male patient between 10 and 17 years old who had a stem cell transplant for acute lymphoblastic leukemia, so the T cells may come from the graft donor.

The V and J genes are TRBV7-9 and TRBJ1-2, with D possibly matching TRBD1 (6 bases). This CDR3 spans 14 amino acids. Trimming stripped 6 bases from V and 4 bases from J, with 15 bases between. Germline V gives CDR1 SEHNR, CDR2 FQNEAQ (reference sequence). DNA of the CDR3: TGTGCCAGCAGTTTGGGGGGGCAGTTCTATGGCTACACCTTC. Its protein is CASSLGGQFYGYTF. The full variable domain, with the rest looked up from reference TRBV7-9 and TRBJ1-2, is DTGVSQNPRHKITKRGQNVTFRCDPISEHNRLYWYRQTLGQGPEFLTYFQNEAQLEKSRLLSDRFSAERPKGSFSTLEIQRTEQGDSAMYLCASSLGGQFYGYTFGSGTRLTVV.

This clonotype was counted many times. DNA of the CDR3: TGTGCCAGCAGCTTAGGCACTAGCGGATCCTACGAGCAGTACTTC. Protein: CASSLGTSGSYEQYF. The genes are TRBV28 and TRBJ2-7, with 8 bases fitting TRBD2. Germline-derived CDR1 and CDR2 are MDHEN and SYDVKM. The CDR3 runs to 15 residues. The junction had 8 bases not matched to a gene; V was cut back by 6 bases and J by 1 base.

This clonotype was detected a few times. The chain combines TRBV6-5 with TRBJ1-5; D unclear. The CDR3 totals 15 residues. Trimming stripped 2 bases from V and 0 bases from J, with 8 bases between. CDR1 MNHEY and CDR2 SVGAGI come from the germline V gene. Written as DNA, the CDR3 is TGTGCCAGCAGTTACACTGTCCATAGCAATCAGCCCCAGCATTTT. Amino acids: CASSYTVHSNQPQHF.

This clonotype was detected ten times or more. This chain links TRBV7-2 with TRBJ1-5, with TRBD1 identical over 7 bases. This CDR3 spans 15 amino acids. Germline CDR1 SGHTA, CDR2 FQGNSA. Trimming cost V 6 bases and J 6 bases; bases outside gene matches: 11. As DNA, the CDR3 is TGTGCCAGCAGTACCACGGCAGGGGGGTTTCAGCCCCAGCATTTT. It translates to CASSTTAGGFQPQHF.

The genes are TRBV6-2 or TRBV6-3 and TRBJ1-3; a possible D gene is TRBD1 (5 bases). This CDR3 is 15 amino acids long. Trimming pared 2 bases from V and 5 bases from J, leaving 13 bases between. Germline V gives CDR1 MNHEY, CDR2 SVGEGT. The CDR3 protein is CASSYAGTVRNTIYF. DNA of the CDR3: TGTGCCAGCAGTTACGCCGGGACGGTCCGAAACACCATATATTTT.

The rearrangement links TRBV20-1 to TRBJ1-1; 9 bases are shared with TRBD1. The CDR3 runs to 14 residues. From germline, CDR1 is DFQATT and CDR2 SNEGSKA (reference sequence). J lost 1 base, V lost 6 bases, and 6 bases had no gene match. The CDR3 DNA follows: TGCAGTGCCCCCACAGGGGGCCCGAACACTGAAGCTTTCTTT. This gives the protein CSAPTGGPNTEAFF.

This clonotype has at least ten counts. The V call is TRBV7-8, the J call TRBJ1-5; TRBD1 aligns across 8 bases. This CDR3 is built from 15 residues. From germline, CDR1 is SGHVS and CDR2 FQNEAQ. V gave up 4 bases and J gave up 5 bases; unmatched junction bases: 7. CDR3 residues: CASSSDRGGDQPQHF. CDR3 DNA sequence: TGTGCCAGCAGCTCCGACAGGGGCGGGGATCAGCCCCAGCATTTT. The full variable domain, with the rest looked up from reference TRBV7-8 and TRBJ1-5, is GAGVSQSPRYKVAKRGQDVALRCDPISGHVSLFWYQQALGQGPEFLTYFQNEAQLDKSGLPSDRFFAERPEGSVSTLKIQRTQQEDSAVYLCASSSDRGGDQPQHFGDGTRLSIL.

This clonotype was seen many times. In DNA, the CDR3 is TGTGCCAGCAGCGTAGTAGCGGCAGGGGGCTTCTACGAGCAGTACTTC. This translates into CASSVVAAGGFYEQYF. The chain uses TRBV9 and TRBJ2-7, with 8 bases fitting TRBD1. V shed 0 bases, J shed 3 bases, and the junction held 8 bases outside the gene matches. CDR1 and CDR2 (germline): SGDLS, YYNGEE. The CDR3 totals 16 residues.

This clonotype occurred many times. CDR3 region: CASSLVQGLYGYTF. The CDR3 nucleotides are TGTGCCAGCAGCTTAGTCCAGGGACTCTATGGCTACACCTTC. The chain has TRBV7-8 and TRBJ1-2; D possibly corresponds to TRBD1 (5 bases). Germline CDR1 and CDR2: SGHVS and FQNEAQ. V was cut by 1 base and J by 4 bases, with 10 bases left in between. The CDR3 sequence is 14 residues long. The whole variable domain, remainder taken from reference TRBV7-8 and TRBJ1-2, is GAGVSQSPRYKVAKRGQDVALRCDPISGHVSLFWYQQALGQGPEFLTYFQNEAQLDKSGLPSDRFFAERPEGSVSTLKIQRTQQEDSAVYLCASSLVQGLYGYTFGSGTRLTVV.

This clonotype has just a few counts. The V call is TRBV14, the J call TRBJ2-3, with TRBD1 identical over 10 bases. The J segment lost 3 bases and the V segment lost 4 bases, leaving 7 bases of the junction unmatched. The CDR3 is made up of 16 amino acids. The germline CDR1 and CDR2 sequences are SGHDN and FVKESK. The CDR3 sequence: CASSRWTGGSTDTQYF. The CDR3 region has the DNA TGTGCCAGCAGCCGCTGGACAGGGGGTAGTACAGATACGCAGTATTTT.

This clonotype was seen a single time. A much larger clone differs by one base, so this may be a read error. V usage is TRBV4-3 and J usage is TRBJ1-1; no reliable D call. CDR3 length: 16 residues. Trimming pared 0 bases from V and 6 bases from J, leaving 17 bases between. CDR1 LGHNA and CDR2 YSLEER come from the germline V gene. CDR3 coding DNA: TGCGCCAGCAGCCAAGAATTCGGTCAGGAAAGGCCTGAAGCTTTCTTT. It translates to CASSQEFGQERPEAFF.

The CDR3 sequence is CASSLDHVPNNEQFF. For the CDR3, the DNA is TGTGCCAGCAGCTTAGACCACGTCCCCAACAATGAGCAGTTCTTC. The chain is built from TRBV7-8 and TRBJ2-1; D remains unclear. CDR1 is SGHVS and CDR2 is FQNEAQ in the germline V gene. V lost 1 base and J 5 bases, leaving 12 bases between the germline ends. The CDR3 runs to 15 residues.

This clonotype appeared many times. Written as DNA, the CDR3 is TGCAGCGTTGAAGATCTTCAAGCGAACACCGGGGAGCTGTTTTTT. Translated, it gives CSVEDLQANTGELFF. The chain recombines TRBV29-1 with TRBJ2-2; D unclear. CDR3 size: 15 residues. From germline, CDR1 is SQVTM and CDR2 ANQGSEA. Between the trimmed V and J ends, which lost 0 bases and 0 bases, there was a span of 8 bases.

This clonotype was seen ten or more times. V is TRBV2 and J is TRBJ2-7, with TRBD1 as a possible D gene (5 bases). The CDR3 extends over 14 amino acids. Germline CDR1 reads SNHLY; CDR2 reads FYNNEI. V lost 2 bases to trimming and J lost 0 bases, with 8 bases between them. In nucleotides, the CDR3 is TGTGCCAGCAGTGAACCAGACAGCTCCTACGAGCAGTACTTC. It encodes CASSEPDSSYEQYF.

This clonotype appeared many times. The V call is TRBV7-9, the J call TRBJ2-5; maybe TRBD1 (6 bases). Germline V gene sequence: CDR1 SEHNR, CDR2 FQNEAQ (reference sequence). This CDR3 is 14 amino acids long. V gave up 2 bases and J gave up 6 bases, with 13 bases separating them. The CDR3, as DNA: TGTGCCAGCAGCTTATGGTGGGGGCTAAAGACCCAGTACTTC. This encodes CASSLWWGLKTQYF.